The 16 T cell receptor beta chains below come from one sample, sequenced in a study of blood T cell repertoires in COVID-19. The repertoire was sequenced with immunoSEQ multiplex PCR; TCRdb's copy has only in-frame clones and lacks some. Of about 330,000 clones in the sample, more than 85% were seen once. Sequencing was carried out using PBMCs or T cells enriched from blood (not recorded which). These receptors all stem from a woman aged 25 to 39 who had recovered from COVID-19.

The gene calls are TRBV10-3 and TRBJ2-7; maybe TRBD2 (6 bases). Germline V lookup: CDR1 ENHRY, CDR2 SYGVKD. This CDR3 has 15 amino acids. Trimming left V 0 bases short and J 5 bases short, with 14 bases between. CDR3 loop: CAISESALATNEQYF. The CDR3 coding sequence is TGTGCCATCAGTGAGTCTGCGCTAGCGACCAACGAGCAGTACTTC.

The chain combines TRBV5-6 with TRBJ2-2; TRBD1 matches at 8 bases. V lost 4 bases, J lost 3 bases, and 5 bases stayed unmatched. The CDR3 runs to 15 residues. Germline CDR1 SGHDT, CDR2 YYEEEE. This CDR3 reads CASSLTGDYTGELFF. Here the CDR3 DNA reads TGTGCCAGCAGCCTGACAGGGGACTACACCGGGGAGCTGTTTTTT.

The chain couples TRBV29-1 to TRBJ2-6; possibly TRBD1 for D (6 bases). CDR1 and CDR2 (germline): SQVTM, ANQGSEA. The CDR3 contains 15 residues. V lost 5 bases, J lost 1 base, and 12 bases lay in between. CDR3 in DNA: TGCAGCGTTCAGGGGCAGAGGTCTGGGGCCAACGTCCTGACTTTC. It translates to CSVQGQRSGANVLTF. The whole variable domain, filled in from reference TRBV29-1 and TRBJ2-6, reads SAVISQKPSRDICQRGTSLTIQCQVDSQVTMMFWYRQQPGQSLTLIATANQGSEATYESGFVIDKFPISRPNLTFSTLTVSNMSPEDSSIYLCSVQGQRSGANVLTFGAGSRLTVL.

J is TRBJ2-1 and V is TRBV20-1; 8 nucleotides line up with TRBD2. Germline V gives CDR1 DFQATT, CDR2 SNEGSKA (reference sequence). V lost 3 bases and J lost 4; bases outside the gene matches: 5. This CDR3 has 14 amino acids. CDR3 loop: CSASGGLGYNEQFF. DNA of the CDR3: TGCAGTGCTAGTGGGGGACTAGGTTACAATGAGCAGTTCTTC.

CDR3 protein: CASSGQGGFEQYF. As DNA, the CDR3 is TGTGCCAGTAGCGGACAGGGTGGTTTCGAGCAGTACTTC. This rearrangement joins TRBV19 to TRBJ2-7, with TRBD1 matching 8 bases. This CDR3 contains 13 residues. CDR1 LNHDA and CDR2 SQIVND come from the germline V gene (reference sequence). Trimming cost V 6 bases and J 6 bases; bases outside gene matches: 7.

The CDR3 spells CASSFLREDTQYF. CDR3 nucleotides: TGTGCCAGCAGCTTTTTGCGGGAGGATACGCAGTATTTT. The chain links TRBV7-2 to TRBJ2-3, with TRBD2 matching over 7 bases. Trimming cost V 3 bases and J 6 bases; bases outside gene matches: 3. CDR1 SGHTA and CDR2 FQGNSA come from the germline V gene. This CDR3 has 13 amino acids.

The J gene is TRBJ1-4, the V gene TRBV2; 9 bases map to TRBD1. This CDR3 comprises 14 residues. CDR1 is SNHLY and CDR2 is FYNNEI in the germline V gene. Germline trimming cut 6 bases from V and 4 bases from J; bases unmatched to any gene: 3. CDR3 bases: TGTGCCAGCAGGGGGACAGGGCGTAATGAAAAACTGTTTTTT. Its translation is CASRGTGRNEKLFF.

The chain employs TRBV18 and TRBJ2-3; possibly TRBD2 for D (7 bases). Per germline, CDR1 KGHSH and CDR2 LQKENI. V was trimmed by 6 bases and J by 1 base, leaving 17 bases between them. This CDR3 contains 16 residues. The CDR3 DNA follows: TGTGCCAGCTCTCCGAAGAAGGGGGGGGGCACAGATACGCAGTATTTT. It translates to CASSPKKGGGTDTQYF.

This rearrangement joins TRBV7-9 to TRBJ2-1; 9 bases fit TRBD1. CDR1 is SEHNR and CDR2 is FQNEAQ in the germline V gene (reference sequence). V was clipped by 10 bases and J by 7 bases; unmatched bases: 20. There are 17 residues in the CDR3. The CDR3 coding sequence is TGTGCCACGCCAAAGGCCGAATCCGGGACAGGGCTAAATGAGCAGTTCTTC. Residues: CATPKAESGTGLNEQFF.

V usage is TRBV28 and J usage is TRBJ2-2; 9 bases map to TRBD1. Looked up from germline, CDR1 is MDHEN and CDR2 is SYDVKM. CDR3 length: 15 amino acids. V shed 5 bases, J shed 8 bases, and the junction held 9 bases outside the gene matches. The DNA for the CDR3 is TGTGCCAGCAGTGGGTCCGGGACAGGGACTGGGGAGCTGTTTTTT. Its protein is CASSGSGTGTGELFF.

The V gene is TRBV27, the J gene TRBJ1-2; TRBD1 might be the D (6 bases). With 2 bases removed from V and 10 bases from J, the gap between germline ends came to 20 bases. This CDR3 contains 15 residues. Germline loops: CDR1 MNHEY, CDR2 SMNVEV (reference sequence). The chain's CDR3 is CASSLAATGLFDYTF. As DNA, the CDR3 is TGTGCCAGCAGTTTAGCCGCGACAGGCTTGTTTGACTACACCTTC.

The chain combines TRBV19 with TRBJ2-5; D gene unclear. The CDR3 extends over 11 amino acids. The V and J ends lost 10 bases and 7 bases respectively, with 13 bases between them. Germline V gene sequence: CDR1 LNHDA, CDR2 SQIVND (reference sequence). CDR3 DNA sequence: TGTGCCACTTCGTGGTACGGGACCCAGTACTTC. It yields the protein CATSWYGTQYF.

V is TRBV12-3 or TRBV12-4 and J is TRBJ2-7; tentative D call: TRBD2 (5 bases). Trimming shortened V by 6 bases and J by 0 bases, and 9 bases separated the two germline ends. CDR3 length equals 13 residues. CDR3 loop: CASSRGYSYEQYF. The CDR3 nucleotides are TGTGCCAGCAGCCGCGGGTACTCCTACGAGCAGTACTTC.

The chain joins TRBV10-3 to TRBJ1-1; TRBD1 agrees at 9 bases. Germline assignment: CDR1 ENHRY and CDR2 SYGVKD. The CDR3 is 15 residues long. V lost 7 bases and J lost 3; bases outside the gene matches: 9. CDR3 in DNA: TGTGCCATCACAGGGACAGGGCATGGGTACACTGAAGCTTTCTTT. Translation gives CAITGTGHGYTEAFF.

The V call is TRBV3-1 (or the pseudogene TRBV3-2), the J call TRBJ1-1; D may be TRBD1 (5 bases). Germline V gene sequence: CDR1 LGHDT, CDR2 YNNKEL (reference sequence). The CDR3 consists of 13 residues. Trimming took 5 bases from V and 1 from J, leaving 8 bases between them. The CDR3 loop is CASSWQGNTEAFF. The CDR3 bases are TGTGCCAGCAGCTGGCAGGGGAACACTGAAGCTTTCTTT.

The CDR3 DNA reads as TGTGCCACCAGTGACTGGACTAGCGGGAGTGATACGCAGTATTTT. Its translation: CATSDWTSGSDTQYF. This rearrangement joins TRBV24-1 to TRBJ2-3; 13 bases match TRBD2. In germline, CDR1 is KGHDR, CDR2 SFDVKD. J lost 6 bases, V lost 4 bases, and 3 bases had no gene match. The CDR3 spans 15 residues.